Sequencing of this TCR beta chain was carried out in a study of T cell repertoires in cytomegalovirus infection. Germline V gene data show CDR1 as MGHRA and CDR2 as YSYEKL. The CDR3 has 15 amino acids. J gave up 6 bases and V 4 bases, and 11 bases lay outside the gene matches. TCRdb itself ran the reads through MiXCR, one entry per CDR3 protein. The sample has under 150,000 distinct CDR3 sequences; roughly a quarter are singletons. For this clonotype: The antigen is unknown.

The clonotype comes from a human donor in good health (CMV status not recorded). Some clones in this sample may be carry-over from other donors' samples. Sequencing was performed on PBMCs, sequenced either directly or after in vitro stimulation (not recorded which). The rearrangement joins TRBV4-1 to TRBJ1-2; 7 nucleotides agree with TRBD1. The CDR3 nucleotides are TGCGCCAGCAGCCTCCAACCGACAGGGTGGAATGGCTACACCTTC. This gives the protein CASSLQPTGWNGYTF.